A selection of T cell receptor beta chains follows, all from one sample in a study of response to subunit inactivated influenza vaccine. TCRdb re-called the RT-PCR reads with MiXCR, one entry per CDR3 protein. This sample carries about 540,000 distinct CDR3 sequences, roughly 25% of them seen once, and the ten largest clones take under 3.5%. These data also formed part of another study, on T cells expressing NK-cell markers.

The specimen was CD4+ T cells sorted from PBMCs, collected about 13 days after vaccination. These receptors all stem from a man aged 50 to 59 who received an inactivated influenza vaccine. Both conserved end residues are part of each CDR3. The order of the fields is V gene, J gene, clone size, D gene, CDR3 protein, CDR3 DNA. D genes are given only for firm matches. Size values are once, few and many counts, or a class for expanded clones, and some rows have none.

V gene: TRBV20-1; J gene: TRBJ2-3; clone size: -; D gene: TRBD1; CDR3 protein: CSGQTGGRTDTQYF; CDR3 DNA: TGCAGTGGTCAGACAGGGGGTCGAACAGATACGCAGTATTTT
V gene: TRBV20-1; J gene: TRBJ1-5; clone size: few; D gene: -; CDR3 protein: CSASGGTAMQPQHF; CDR3 DNA: TGCAGTGCTAGCGGAGGGACTGCAATGCAGCCCCAGCATTTT
V gene: TRBV2; J gene: TRBJ2-1; clone size: -; D gene: TRBD2; CDR3 protein: CASSEALRGTRRSYNEQFF; CDR3 DNA: TGTGCCAGCAGTGAAGCGCTTCGGGGGACTAGGCGATCCTACAATGAGCAGTTCTTC
V gene: TRBV9; J gene: TRBJ2-2; clone size: -; D gene: -; CDR3 protein: CASSATGLANTGELFF; CDR3 DNA: TGTGCCAGCAGCGCTACAGGGTTAGCGAACACCGGGGAGCTGTTTTTT
V gene: TRBV15; J gene: TRBJ2-7; clone size: -; D gene: -; CDR3 protein: CATSSLLGASYEQYF; CDR3 DNA: TGTGCCACCAGCAGCCTCTTAGGTGCCTCCTACGAGCAGTACTTC
V gene: TRBV18; J gene: TRBJ2-5; clone size: -; D gene: TRBD1; CDR3 protein: CASSRGQTETQYF; CDR3 DNA: TGTGCCAGCTCCCGGGGACAGACAGAGACCCAGTACTTC
V gene: TRBV5-1; J gene: TRBJ2-3; clone size: few; D gene: -; CDR3 protein: CASSLGPAVVDTQYF; CDR3 DNA: TGCGCCAGCAGCTTGGGACCCGCCGTGGTAGATACGCAGTATTTT
V gene: TRBV15; J gene: TRBJ2-5; clone size: few; D gene: TRBD2; CDR3 protein: CATSMLSGGEETQYF; CDR3 DNA: TGTGCCACCAGCATGCTGTCTGGGGGGGAGGAGACCCAGTACTTC
V gene: TRBV7-9; J gene: TRBJ1-5; clone size: -; D gene: -; CDR3 protein: CASSLNEQPQHF; CDR3 DNA: TGTGCCAGCAGCTTAAATGAACAGCCCCAGCATTTT
V gene: TRBV11-2; J gene: TRBJ1-1; clone size: few; D gene: TRBD1; CDR3 protein: CASSTLTGGFTEAFF; CDR3 DNA: TGTGCCAGCAGCACCCTGACAGGGGGGTTCACTGAAGCTTTCTTT
V gene: TRBV2; J gene: TRBJ2-7; clone size: -; D gene: -; CDR3 protein: CASAGVVGAAYEQYF; CDR3 DNA: TGTGCCAGCGCCGGCGTGGTCGGGGCGGCTTACGAGCAGTACTTC
V gene: TRBV28; J gene: TRBJ2-7; clone size: -; D gene: -; CDR3 protein: CASSPDITSYEQYF; CDR3 DNA: TGTGCCAGCAGCCCCGACATAACCTCCTACGAGCAGTACTTC
V gene: TRBV6-1; J gene: TRBJ2-3; clone size: few; D gene: -; CDR3 protein: CASSELPGTQYF; CDR3 DNA: TGTGCCAGCAGTGAATTGCCAGGCACGCAGTATTTT
V gene: TRBV10-3; J gene: TRBJ1-1; clone size: -; D gene: -; CDR3 protein: CAIGGGKNTEAFF; CDR3 DNA: TGTGCCATCGGGGGCGGTAAGAACACTGAAGCTTTCTTT
V gene: TRBV24-1; J gene: TRBJ2-1; clone size: -; D gene: -; CDR3 protein: CATSDLNRSPNEQFF; CDR3 DNA: TGTGCCACCAGTGATTTAAACAGGAGTCCCAATGAGCAGTTCTTC
V gene: TRBV29-1; J gene: TRBJ2-5; clone size: few; D gene: -; CDR3 protein: CSVSRPGGQETQYF; CDR3 DNA: TGCAGCGTTTCTCGCCCCGGAGGCCAAGAGACCCAGTACTTC
V gene: TRBV20-1; J gene: TRBJ1-4; clone size: -; D gene: -; CDR3 protein: CSASRVGHEKLFF; CDR3 DNA: TGCAGTGCTAGCAGGGTGGGGCATGAAAAACTGTTTTTT
V gene: TRBV10-3; J gene: TRBJ1-3; clone size: -; D gene: -; CDR3 protein: CAIEPRPSHSSGNTIYF; CDR3 DNA: TGTGCCATTGAACCCCGACCGTCGCACAGCTCTGGAAACACCATATATTTT
V gene: TRBV5-1; J gene: TRBJ2-4; clone size: -; D gene: -; CDR3 protein: CASSLGGFLENIQYF; CDR3 DNA: TGCGCCAGCAGCTTGGGGGGTTTTTTGGAAAACATTCAGTACTTC
V gene: TRBV21-1; J gene: TRBJ2-3; clone size: few; D gene: -; CDR3 protein: CASSKVVGRAGDGASTDTQYF; CDR3 DNA: TGTGCCAGCAGCAAAGTTGTTGGTAGGGCGGGCGACGGAGCTAGCACAGATACGCAGTATTTT
V gene: TRBV3-1; J gene: TRBJ2-5; clone size: few; D gene: TRBD2; CDR3 protein: CASSPWGGTETQYF; CDR3 DNA: TGTGCCAGCAGCCCCTGGGGGGGGACTGAGACCCAGTACTTC
V gene: TRBV18; J gene: TRBJ2-6; clone size: many; D gene: -; CDR3 protein: CASSPRASGANVLTF; CDR3 DNA: TGTGCCAGCTCACCAAGGGCATCTGGGGCCAACGTCCTGACTTTC
V gene: TRBV7-2; J gene: TRBJ2-7; clone size: few; D gene: TRBD2; CDR3 protein: CASSLLGLAGGREQYF; CDR3 DNA: TGTGCCAGCAGCTTACTTGGGCTAGCGGGGGGGCGAGAGCAGTACTTC
V gene: TRBV3-1; J gene: TRBJ2-3; clone size: few; D gene: TRBD1; CDR3 protein: CASSQNPGQGAGTQYF; CDR3 DNA: TGTGCCAGCAGCCAAAATCCGGGACAGGGAGCGGGTACGCAGTATTTT
V gene: TRBV5-4; J gene: TRBJ2-7; clone size: once; D gene: TRBD2; CDR3 protein: CASRSGTSGGTYEQYF; CDR3 DNA: TGTGCCAGCAGGTCCGGGACTAGCGGGGGGACCTACGAGCAGTACTTC
V gene: TRBV9; J gene: TRBJ2-5; clone size: -; D gene: -; CDR3 protein: CASSGTDQETQYF; CDR3 DNA: TGTGCCAGCAGCGGGACAGATCAAGAGACCCAGTACTTC
V gene: TRBV29-1; J gene: TRBJ2-5; clone size: -; D gene: -; CDR3 protein: CSVARDNFQETQYF; CDR3 DNA: TGCAGCGTTGCCCGGGACAACTTTCAAGAGACCCAGTACTTC
V gene: TRBV20-1; J gene: TRBJ2-1; clone size: -; D gene: -; CDR3 protein: CSAGRSGRWIEQFF; CDR3 DNA: TGCAGTGCTGGACGTAGCGGAAGGTGGATTGAGCAGTTCTTC
V gene: TRBV7-9; J gene: TRBJ2-1; clone size: few; D gene: -; CDR3 protein: CASTTAHSYNEQFF; CDR3 DNA: TGTGCCAGCACCACGGCCCACTCCTACAATGAGCAGTTCTTC
V gene: TRBV15; J gene: TRBJ1-2; clone size: -; D gene: -; CDR3 protein: CATSRDLGTGDGYGYTF; CDR3 DNA: TGTGCCACCAGCAGAGATCTGGGGACCGGGGACGGCTATGGCTACACCTTC
V gene: TRBV2; J gene: TRBJ2-1; clone size: few; D gene: TRBD2; CDR3 protein: CASSRTSGGESSYNEQFF; CDR3 DNA: TGTGCCAGCAGTAGGACTAGCGGGGGGGAGAGCTCCTACAATGAGCAGTTCTTC
V gene: TRBV5-1; J gene: TRBJ2-3; clone size: few; D gene: TRBD1; CDR3 protein: CASSRTGTGTDTQYF; CDR3 DNA: TGCGCCAGCAGCCGCACCGGGACAGGGACAGATACGCAGTATTTT
V gene: TRBV3-1; J gene: TRBJ2-1; clone size: few; D gene: -; CDR3 protein: CASSQGHGGVGEQFF; CDR3 DNA: TGTGCCAGCAGCCAGGGGCACGGAGGAGTGGGTGAGCAGTTCTTC
V gene: TRBV4-2; J gene: TRBJ2-3; clone size: few; D gene: TRBD1; CDR3 protein: CASSPTGTESTDTQYF; CDR3 DNA: TGTGCCAGCAGCCCGACCGGGACAGAGAGCACAGATACGCAGTATTTT
V gene: TRBV25-1; J gene: TRBJ1-3; clone size: -; D gene: -; CDR3 protein: CASSDWTISGNTIYF; CDR3 DNA: TGTGCCAGCAGTGACTGGACAATATCTGGAAACACCATATATTTT
V gene: TRBV7-2; J gene: TRBJ2-1; clone size: -; D gene: TRBD2; CDR3 protein: CASRRGGGRNEQFF; CDR3 DNA: TGTGCCAGCAGGCGGGGGGGCGGTAGGAATGAGCAGTTCTTC
V gene: TRBV28; J gene: TRBJ2-7; clone size: few; D gene: -; CDR3 protein: CASSLLSGNYEQYF; CDR3 DNA: TGTGCCAGCAGTTTATTGAGCGGCAACTACGAGCAGTACTTC
V gene: TRBV7-9; J gene: TRBJ2-2; clone size: few; D gene: -; CDR3 protein: CASSISGSRTGELFF; CDR3 DNA: TGTGCCAGCAGTATCTCCGGGAGCAGAACCGGGGAGCTGTTTTTT
V gene: TRBV5-1; J gene: TRBJ1-1; clone size: few; D gene: -; CDR3 protein: CASRPGQGYTEAFF; CDR3 DNA: TGCGCCAGCAGGCCCGGGCAGGGATACACTGAAGCTTTCTTT
V gene: TRBV28; J gene: TRBJ2-7; clone size: -; D gene: TRBD1; CDR3 protein: CASRQGITYEQYF; CDR3 DNA: TGTGCCAGCCGACAGGGGATAACCTACGAGCAGTACTTC
V gene: TRBV4-2; J gene: TRBJ2-7; clone size: -; D gene: TRBD2; CDR3 protein: CASSSGLGGLATYEQYF; CDR3 DNA: TGTGCCAGCAGCTCGGGGCTGGGGGGACTAGCGACCTACGAGCAGTACTTC